A selection of T cell receptor beta chains follows, all from one sample in a study of breast tumors, draining lymph nodes, adjacent tissues. Each CDR3 protein gets one entry after TCRdb re-called the multiplex PCR reads with MiXCR. The table lists under 150,000 distinct CDR3 sequences, more than 20% of them singletons, with around 2.7% in the top ten. Sequenced: axillary lymph node tissue. Receptors were obtained from a female donor with breast cancer. Some clones in this sample may be carry-over from other donors' samples. Both conserved end residues are part of each CDR3. The order of the fields is CDR3 length, J gene, V gene, D gene, clone size, CDR3 DNA, CDR3 protein. D genes are given only for firm matches. The size field is filled for only some rows; it gives once, few, many or a size class.

cdr3_length: 16
j_call: TRBJ2-7
v_call: TRBV7-9
d_call: TRBD2
clone_size: many
cdr3_nt: TGTGCCAGCAGTCAAGCTAGCGGGAGCCTATCCTACGAGCAGTACTTC
cdr3_aa: CASSQASGSLSYEQYF

cdr3_length: 13
j_call: TRBJ2-1
v_call: TRBV6-2/TRBV6-3
d_call: -
clone_size: many
cdr3_nt: TGTGCCAGCAGTTACGGGGGGAGGAATGAGCAGTTCTTC
cdr3_aa: CASSYGGRNEQFF

cdr3_length: 14
j_call: TRBJ2-7
v_call: TRBV20-1
d_call: TRBD2
clone_size: many
cdr3_nt: TGCAGTGCTAGAATGACTAGCGGGACCAACGAGCAGTACTTC
cdr3_aa: CSARMTSGTNEQYF

cdr3_length: 16
j_call: TRBJ2-3
v_call: TRBV11-2
d_call: TRBD2
clone_size: -
cdr3_nt: TGTGCCAGCAGCTTTGGGGCGGGAGGAAGCACAGATACGCAGTATTTT
cdr3_aa: CASSFGAGGSTDTQYF

cdr3_length: 15
j_call: TRBJ2-7
v_call: TRBV7-2
d_call: TRBD2
clone_size: many
cdr3_nt: TGTGCCAGCAGCTTAGGCGGGAGGGGTCCCTACGAGCAGTACTTC
cdr3_aa: CASSLGGRGPYEQYF

cdr3_length: 16
j_call: TRBJ2-1
v_call: TRBV5-6
d_call: -
clone_size: many
cdr3_nt: TGTGCCAGCAGCTTTTTCCAGGGGCTCTCCTACAATGAGCAGTTCTTC
cdr3_aa: CASSFFQGLSYNEQFF

cdr3_length: 14
j_call: TRBJ2-3
v_call: TRBV20-1
d_call: TRBD1
clone_size: many
cdr3_nt: TGCAGTGCTGGACAGGTGGGGTCCACAGATACGCAGTATTTT
cdr3_aa: CSAGQVGSTDTQYF

cdr3_length: 18
j_call: TRBJ2-3
v_call: TRBV5-4
d_call: TRBD2
clone_size: many
cdr3_nt: TGTGCCAGCAGCCTATCGGGACTAGCGGGAGGAGGTTTAGATACGCAGTATTTT
cdr3_aa: CASSLSGLAGGGLDTQYF

cdr3_length: 15
j_call: TRBJ2-1
v_call: TRBV24-1
d_call: TRBD2
clone_size: many
cdr3_nt: TGTGCCACCAGTGAAGCCGAAACGGGGGGCAATGAGCAGTTCTTC
cdr3_aa: CATSEAETGGNEQFF

cdr3_length: 14
j_call: TRBJ1-2
v_call: TRBV28
d_call: -
clone_size: -
cdr3_nt: TGTGCCAGCAGTTTAGTCGGAAGTCTGTCGGGCTACACCTTC
cdr3_aa: CASSLVGSLSGYTF

cdr3_length: 14
j_call: TRBJ2-3
v_call: TRBV19
d_call: -
clone_size: many
cdr3_nt: TGTGCCAGCAGTATCCGGGAATTGCCTTATACGCAGTTTTTT
cdr3_aa: CASSIRELPYTQFF

cdr3_length: 13
j_call: TRBJ2-1
v_call: TRBV5-6
d_call: -
clone_size: many
cdr3_nt: TGTGCCAGCAGCAGGGGACTGGATAATGAGCAGTTCTTC
cdr3_aa: CASSRGLDNEQFF

cdr3_length: 12
j_call: TRBJ2-7
v_call: TRBV5-6
d_call: -
clone_size: once
cdr3_nt: TGTGCCAGAAGCTTAACTTCCTACGAGCAGTACTTC
cdr3_aa: CARSLTSYEQYF

cdr3_length: 15
j_call: TRBJ2-3
v_call: TRBV7-9
d_call: TRBD2
clone_size: many
cdr3_nt: TGTGCCAGCAGCTTCGGGACTAGCTTTACAGATACGCAGTATTTT
cdr3_aa: CASSFGTSFTDTQYF

cdr3_length: 14
j_call: TRBJ2-5
v_call: TRBV2
d_call: TRBD2
clone_size: many
cdr3_nt: TGTGCCAGCAGAAGACTAGCGGGAGGAGAGACCCAGTACTTC
cdr3_aa: CASRRLAGGETQYF

cdr3_length: 17
j_call: TRBJ2-3
v_call: TRBV28
d_call: -
clone_size: -
cdr3_nt: TGTGCCAGCAGTCCTTCAAGACTAGTTCCCCACACAGATACGCAGTATTTT
cdr3_aa: CASSPSRLVPHTDTQYF

cdr3_length: 12
j_call: TRBJ1-6
v_call: TRBV7-9
d_call: -
clone_size: -
cdr3_nt: TGTGTCAGCGAGGGTTATAATTCACCCCCCCACTTT
cdr3_aa: CVSEGYNSPPHF

cdr3_length: 15
j_call: TRBJ2-2
v_call: TRBV3-1
d_call: -
clone_size: few
cdr3_nt: TGTGCCAGCAGCCAAATGGCTTCGGGGGCCGGGGAGCTGTTTTTT
cdr3_aa: CASSQMASGAGELFF

cdr3_length: 15
j_call: TRBJ2-3
v_call: TRBV5-1
d_call: TRBD1
clone_size: many
cdr3_nt: TGCGCCAGCAGCTTGGGTCAACAGGGGGTGGATACGCAGTATTTT
cdr3_aa: CASSLGQQGVDTQYF

cdr3_length: 14
j_call: TRBJ2-5
v_call: TRBV5-1
d_call: TRBD2
clone_size: many
cdr3_nt: TGCGCCAGCAGGGAGACTAGCGGAGGGGAGACCCAGTACTTC
cdr3_aa: CASRETSGGETQYF

cdr3_length: 14
j_call: TRBJ2-2
v_call: TRBV7-9
d_call: -
clone_size: many
cdr3_nt: TGTGCCAGCAGCTTAGTGGATAACACCGGGGAGCTGTTTTTT
cdr3_aa: CASSLVDNTGELFF

cdr3_length: 15
j_call: TRBJ1-6
v_call: TRBV4-3
d_call: -
clone_size: many
cdr3_nt: TGCGCCAGCAGCCAAGCCTCCGGTGGGGCTTCACCCCTCCACTTT
cdr3_aa: CASSQASGGASPLHF

cdr3_length: 15
j_call: TRBJ1-6
v_call: TRBV19
d_call: -
clone_size: many
cdr3_nt: TGTGCCAGTAGTCTCGACAGTATACTGAATTCACCCCTCCACTTT
cdr3_aa: CASSLDSILNSPLHF

cdr3_length: 14
j_call: TRBJ2-1
v_call: TRBV5-1
d_call: -
clone_size: many
cdr3_nt: TGCGCCAGCAGCCCAAGGACCGACCGCGGTGAGCAGTTCTTC
cdr3_aa: CASSPRTDRGEQFF

cdr3_length: 15
j_call: TRBJ2-7
v_call: TRBV29-1
d_call: TRBD1
clone_size: many
cdr3_nt: TGCAGCGTTGAATACCTGGGACAGGGATCCTACGAGCAGTACTTC
cdr3_aa: CSVEYLGQGSYEQYF

cdr3_length: 17
j_call: TRBJ2-7
v_call: TRBV28
d_call: TRBD2
clone_size: -
cdr3_nt: TGTGCCAGCAGTTTTTTGCTAGCGGGAGATAGGAGCTACGAGCAGTACTTC
cdr3_aa: CASSFLLAGDRSYEQYF

cdr3_length: 19
j_call: TRBJ2-2
v_call: TRBV4-1
d_call: -
clone_size: -
cdr3_nt: TGCGCCAGCAGCCAAGTCCCTGTTGGCCGCAGCTCGAACACCGGGGAGCTGTTTTTT
cdr3_aa: CASSQVPVGRSSNTGELFF

cdr3_length: 15
j_call: TRBJ2-5
v_call: TRBV7-9
d_call: -
clone_size: many
cdr3_nt: TGTGCCAGCAGCTTAAGGCTAGGCAGGGAAGAGACCCAGTACTTC
cdr3_aa: CASSLRLGREETQYF

cdr3_length: 13
j_call: TRBJ2-1
v_call: TRBV10-3
d_call: -
clone_size: -
cdr3_nt: TGTGCCAGCAGACTCCCCGATGACAATGAGCAGTTCTTC
cdr3_aa: CASRLPDDNEQFF

cdr3_length: 15
j_call: TRBJ2-7
v_call: TRBV11-2
d_call: TRBD2
clone_size: many
cdr3_nt: TGTGCCAGCAGCTTAGTACTAGCGGGAGGGCCCGAGCAGTACTTC
cdr3_aa: CASSLVLAGGPEQYF

cdr3_length: 18
j_call: TRBJ2-1
v_call: TRBV4-2
d_call: TRBD2
clone_size: few
cdr3_nt: TGTGCCAGCAGCCAAGATGAACCGGATACTAGCGGGGTCAATGAGCAGTTCTTC
cdr3_aa: CASSQDEPDTSGVNEQFF

cdr3_length: 14
j_call: TRBJ2-2
v_call: TRBV20-1
d_call: -
clone_size: many
cdr3_nt: TGCAGTGCTAGAGTTAGGGGGGTCACCGGGGAGCTGTTTTTT
cdr3_aa: CSARVRGVTGELFF

cdr3_length: 15
j_call: TRBJ2-1
v_call: TRBV28
d_call: TRBD1
clone_size: -
cdr3_nt: TGTGCCAGCAGTATCACAGGGGGCTCTGGGAATGAGCAGTTCTTC
cdr3_aa: CASSITGGSGNEQFF

cdr3_length: 14
j_call: TRBJ1-6
v_call: TRBV27
d_call: -
clone_size: many
cdr3_nt: TGTGCCAGCGGTAACCGGGCAGAGAATTCACCCCTCCACTTT
cdr3_aa: CASGNRAENSPLHF

cdr3_length: 14
j_call: TRBJ1-2
v_call: TRBV9
d_call: -
clone_size: many
cdr3_nt: TGTGCCAGCAGTTCCGCAGGACAGATTTATGGCTACACCTTC
cdr3_aa: CASSSAGQIYGYTF

cdr3_length: 15
j_call: TRBJ2-5
v_call: TRBV7-2
d_call: -
clone_size: once
cdr3_nt: TGTGCCAGCAGCATGAACCGGGGCAGAGTGGAGACCCAGTACTTC
cdr3_aa: CASSMNRGRVETQYF

cdr3_length: 16
j_call: TRBJ2-2
v_call: TRBV28
d_call: TRBD2
clone_size: -
cdr3_nt: TGTGCCAGCAGCCGGGAGTTAGCGGGAGATGTCGGGGAGCTGTTTTTT
cdr3_aa: CASSRELAGDVGELFF

cdr3_length: 15
j_call: TRBJ2-3
v_call: TRBV11-2
d_call: -
clone_size: many
cdr3_nt: TGTGCCAGCAGCACGGACCGGGCCAACACAGATACGCAGTATTTT
cdr3_aa: CASSTDRANTDTQYF

cdr3_length: 14
j_call: TRBJ2-1
v_call: TRBV5-1
d_call: -
clone_size: many
cdr3_nt: TGCGCCAGCAGCTGGATAGTCTCCTACAATGAGCAGTTCTTC
cdr3_aa: CASSWIVSYNEQFF

cdr3_length: 16
j_call: TRBJ2-1
v_call: TRBV6-5
d_call: -
clone_size: many
cdr3_nt: TGTGCCAGCAGTCGGCCCGTCAGGGGCTCCTACAATGAGCAGTTCTTC
cdr3_aa: CASSRPVRGSYNEQFF

cdr3_length: 14
j_call: TRBJ2-5
v_call: TRBV12-3/TRBV12-4
d_call: TRBD2
clone_size: many
cdr3_nt: TGTGCCAGCAGTCCATGGAGCGGGAAAGAGACCCAGTACTTC
cdr3_aa: CASSPWSGKETQYF

cdr3_length: 13
j_call: TRBJ2-7
v_call: TRBV7-9
d_call: -
clone_size: many
cdr3_nt: TGTGCCAGCAGCTTAAGTGACTCCTACGAGCAGTACTTC
cdr3_aa: CASSLSDSYEQYF

cdr3_length: 16
j_call: TRBJ2-1
v_call: TRBV6-6
d_call: TRBD2
clone_size: -
cdr3_nt: TGTGCCAGCAGCCCCGGACTAGCGGCTTCCTACAATGAGCAGTTCTTC
cdr3_aa: CASSPGLAASYNEQFF

cdr3_length: 15
j_call: TRBJ2-1
v_call: TRBV20-1
d_call: TRBD2
clone_size: many
cdr3_nt: TGCAGTGCTAGGACTAGCGGGAGGGCCTGGAATGAGCAGTTCTTC
cdr3_aa: CSARTSGRAWNEQFF

cdr3_length: 15
j_call: TRBJ2-5
v_call: TRBV9
d_call: TRBD1
clone_size: many
cdr3_nt: TGTGCCAGCAGCCCCGGACAGGGGCCTCAAGAGACCCAGTACTTC
cdr3_aa: CASSPGQGPQETQYF

cdr3_length: 14
j_call: TRBJ1-5
v_call: TRBV6-2/TRBV6-3
d_call: -
clone_size: few
cdr3_nt: TGTGCCAGCAGTCTCCGGGACCAGAGGCAGCCCCAGCATTTT
cdr3_aa: CASSLRDQRQPQHF

cdr3_length: 16
j_call: TRBJ2-1
v_call: TRBV28
d_call: -
clone_size: -
cdr3_nt: TGTGCCAGCAGTTTACCCGTCCGAGTTAGGTACAATGAGCAGTTCTTC
cdr3_aa: CASSLPVRVRYNEQFF

cdr3_length: 16
j_call: TRBJ2-7
v_call: TRBV12-3/TRBV12-4
d_call: TRBD2
clone_size: many
cdr3_nt: TGTGCCAGCAGTTTTGGGGAGACTAGCGCCTCCTACGAGCAGTACTTC
cdr3_aa: CASSFGETSASYEQYF

cdr3_length: 12
j_call: TRBJ2-7
v_call: TRBV6-5
d_call: -
clone_size: many
cdr3_nt: TGTGCCAGCAGTTTGTCCAGGGAGAAGCAGTACTTC
cdr3_aa: CASSLSREKQYF

cdr3_length: 15
j_call: TRBJ2-7
v_call: TRBV3-2
d_call: -
clone_size: -
cdr3_nt: TGTGCCAGCAGCCCCCGACAGGGTAGGTCCTACGAGCAGTACTTC
cdr3_aa: CASSPRQGRSYEQYF

cdr3_length: 15
j_call: TRBJ2-1
v_call: TRBV28
d_call: -
clone_size: few
cdr3_nt: TGTGCCAGCAGTTTAGGAGGGGCGGGTTACAATGAGCAGTTCTTC
cdr3_aa: CASSLGGAGYNEQFF

cdr3_length: 16
j_call: TRBJ2-3
v_call: TRBV7-2
d_call: -
clone_size: many
cdr3_nt: TGTGCCAGCAGCTTAGGGGGCCACAGAACCACAGATACGCAGTATTTT
cdr3_aa: CASSLGGHRTTDTQYF

cdr3_length: 15
j_call: TRBJ1-2
v_call: TRBV4-3
d_call: -
clone_size: many
cdr3_nt: TGCGCCAGCAGCCAAGCTGGACACCGAAGGGGTGGCTACACCTTC
cdr3_aa: CASSQAGHRRGGYTF

cdr3_length: 14
j_call: TRBJ1-4
v_call: TRBV6-6
d_call: -
clone_size: -
cdr3_nt: TGTGCCAGCAGTTACCGCGCGGGTGATGAAAAACTGTTTTTT
cdr3_aa: CASSYRAGDEKLFF

cdr3_length: 16
j_call: TRBJ2-3
v_call: TRBV7-6
d_call: TRBD2
clone_size: many
cdr3_nt: TGTGCCAGCAGCCCCCTGACTAGCGGGAGGGTGGATACGCAGTATTTT
cdr3_aa: CASSPLTSGRVDTQYF

cdr3_length: 14
j_call: TRBJ2-7
v_call: TRBV12-3/TRBV12-4
d_call: -
clone_size: many
cdr3_nt: TGTGCCAGCAGTTTAACAGTATACTCCTACGAGCAGTACTTC
cdr3_aa: CASSLTVYSYEQYF

cdr3_length: 12
j_call: TRBJ2-2
v_call: TRBV7-9
d_call: -
clone_size: many
cdr3_nt: TGTGCCAGCAGAATGGGTTCCGGGGAGCTGTTTTTT
cdr3_aa: CASRMGSGELFF

cdr3_length: 14
j_call: TRBJ2-3
v_call: TRBV28
d_call: TRBD2
clone_size: -
cdr3_nt: TGTGCCATCCCGGGGGGGGCGCTGACAGATACGCAGTATTTT
cdr3_aa: CAIPGGALTDTQYF